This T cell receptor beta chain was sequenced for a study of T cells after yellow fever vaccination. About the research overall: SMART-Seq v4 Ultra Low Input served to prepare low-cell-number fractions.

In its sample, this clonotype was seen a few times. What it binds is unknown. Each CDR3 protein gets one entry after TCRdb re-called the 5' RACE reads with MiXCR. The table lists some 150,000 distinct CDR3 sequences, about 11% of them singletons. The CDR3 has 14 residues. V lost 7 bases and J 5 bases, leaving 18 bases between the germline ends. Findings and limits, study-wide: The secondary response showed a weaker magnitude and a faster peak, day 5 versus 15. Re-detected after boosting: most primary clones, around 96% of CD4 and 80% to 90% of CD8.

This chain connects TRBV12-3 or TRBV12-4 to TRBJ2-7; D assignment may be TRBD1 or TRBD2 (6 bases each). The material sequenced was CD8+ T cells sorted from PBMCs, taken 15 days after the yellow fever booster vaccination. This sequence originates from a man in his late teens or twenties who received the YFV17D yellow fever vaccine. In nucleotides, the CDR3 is TGTGCCAGCACCCTGAGCCGGGGGCCGCACGAGCAGTACTTC. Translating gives CASTLSRGPHEQYF.